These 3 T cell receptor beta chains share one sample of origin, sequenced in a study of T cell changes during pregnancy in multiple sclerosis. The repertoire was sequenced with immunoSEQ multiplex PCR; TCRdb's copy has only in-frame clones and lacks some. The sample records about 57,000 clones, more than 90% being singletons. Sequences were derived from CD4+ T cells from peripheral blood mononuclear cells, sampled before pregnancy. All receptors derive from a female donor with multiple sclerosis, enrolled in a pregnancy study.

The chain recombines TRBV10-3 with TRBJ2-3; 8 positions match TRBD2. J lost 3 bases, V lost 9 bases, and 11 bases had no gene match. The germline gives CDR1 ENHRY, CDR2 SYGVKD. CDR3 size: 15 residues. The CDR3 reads CAIQAGDRKTDTQYF. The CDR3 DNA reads TGTGCCATTCAAGCGGGAGACAGGAAAACAGATACGCAGTATTTT.

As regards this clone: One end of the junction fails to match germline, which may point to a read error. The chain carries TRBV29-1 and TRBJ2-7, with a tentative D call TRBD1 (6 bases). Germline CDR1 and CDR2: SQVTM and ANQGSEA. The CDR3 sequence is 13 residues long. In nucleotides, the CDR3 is TGCAGCGTGGAAGGACAGACCCCCTACGAGCAGTACTTC. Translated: CSVEGQTPYEQYF.

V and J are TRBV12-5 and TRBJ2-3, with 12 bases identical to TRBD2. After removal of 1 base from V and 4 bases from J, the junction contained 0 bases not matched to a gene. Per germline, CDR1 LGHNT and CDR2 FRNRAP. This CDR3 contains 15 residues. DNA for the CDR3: TGTGCTAGTGGTTTGGGACTAGCGGGAGCAGATACGCAGTATTTT. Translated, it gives CASGLGLAGADTQYF.